This entry describes one T cell receptor beta chain. There is no known antigen for this receptor. Per-base qualities were not stored, and no clone one base away is much larger. The library was produced with the immunoSEQ multiplex PCR assay. TCRdb holds this immuneACCESS table with in-frame rearrangements only. Some clones are missing; in checked studies, unresolved V genes explain under half, and the rest has no known cause. The sample table holds just under 550,000 clones, of which 70% to 80% were seen once. Of the sample, more than 0.01% is held by the ten largest clones. Sequences SGHAT (CDR1) and FQNNGV (CDR2) are obtained from the germline V gene. The trim is 3 bases for V and 5 bases for J, with a gap of 10 bases between the germline ends. CDR3 length: 13 amino acids, cysteine to phenylalanine. This entry keeps only the CDR3 DNA: 39 bases, framed from base 1. The data belong to a study of shared T cell receptors in the human thymus (dated by TCRdb to the early 2020s). Regarding the research as a whole: The study investigated the way shared, self-reactive T-cell receptor alpha chains are produced in the human thymus.

The same data also contributed to another study, on human thymus T cells. The second study's paper adds: In Finland, the donors were immunologically healthy infants who were having open corrective cardiac surgery for congenital heart defects. Thymus tissue was collected as surgical resects that were removed during corrective cardiac surgery. Biased V and J gene segment usage appeared to be present in both thymic and peripheral blood repertoires. According to the related research, thymic TCR repertoires were highly overlapping among unrelated individuals. The study used under 10 infant thymus samples plus four related peripheral blood samples to characterize TCR alpha and beta repertoires. Donor ages ranged from roughly 6 to 250 days, and the cohort comprised about six male and two female infants. After being mechanically released from the tissue, thymocytes were kept at -70 degrees C in pellets of roughly 8.5-34 million cells. Genomic DNA was extracted from frozen cell pellets with a QIAsymphony instrument. The immunoSEQ multiplex PCR assay was used to amplify the TCRB and TCRAD loci from a standardized amount of quality-controlled genomic DNA. Amplicons spanned the V(D)J region at a length sufficient to cover the CDR3 and identify V and J genes. The commercial immunoSEQ service was used to sequence amplicons on an Illumina platform. Corrections for primer bias and sequencing errors followed previously described methods, while TCRAD and TCRB definitions were based on the IMGT database. The repertoires were analysed using immunoSEQ Analyzer 3.0 and VDJTools for basic statistics, V/J segment usage, diversity estimates, rarefaction and pairwise overlap. Chao1, ChaoE, Efron-Thisted, Shannon and inverse Simpson indices were used to estimate diversity, which was also estimated on datasets down-sampled to the smallest sample. Repertoire overlap used strict matching of CDR3 nucleotide sequence, V gene and J gene, with Jaccard-based multidimensional scaling clustering. Thymus samples yielded on average about 810,000 unique TCRB clonotypes, compared with 80,000 to 95,000 from blood samples.

The chain joins TRBV11-2 to TRBJ2-5, with TRBD2 perhaps the D gene, on 5 matching bases. The receptor's source is a boy under three years old with a congenital heart defect. Donor details come from another sample of the same person, matched by shared clones. Sequencing input: thymocytes. The DNA sequence reads TGTGCCAGCAGCTTCGGGTGGAGGGAGACCCAGTACTTC. It translates to CASSFGWRETQYF.